The sequence of this T cell receptor beta chain was determined in a study of regulatory T cells in long-lasting Graves disease. Relying on iRepertoire HTBI primers and Arm-PCR of CDR3 regions, the team built TCR beta libraries. A single record per CDR3 protein comes from TCRdb applying MiXCR to the multiplex PCR reads. Of around 470,000 distinct CDR3 sequences listed, around 13% are singletons. The time point is: newly diagnosed GD, antithyroid drugs for less than 3 months. PBMC RNA was the source of the TCR library. The patients were enrolled through endocrinology in Xi'an, China. V shed 2 bases and J shed 4 bases, with 5 bases lying between them. Germline V gene data show CDR1 as KGHSH and CDR2 as LQKENI. The CDR3 extends over 13 amino acids. This clonotype was detected many times. These data also formed part of another study, on T cells in Graves' hyperthyroidism and ophthalmopathy.

The clonotype originates from a woman in her forties or fifties with Graves disease. This specimen consisted of peripheral blood mononuclear cells (PBMCs), obtained at new diagnosis, from a patient treated with antithyroid drugs. This chain uses TRBV18 with TRBJ1-4; D is unresolved. CDR3 protein: CASSPARNEKLFF. The CDR3 DNA reads TGTGCCAGCTCACCAGCCCGTAATGAAAAACTGTTTTTT.